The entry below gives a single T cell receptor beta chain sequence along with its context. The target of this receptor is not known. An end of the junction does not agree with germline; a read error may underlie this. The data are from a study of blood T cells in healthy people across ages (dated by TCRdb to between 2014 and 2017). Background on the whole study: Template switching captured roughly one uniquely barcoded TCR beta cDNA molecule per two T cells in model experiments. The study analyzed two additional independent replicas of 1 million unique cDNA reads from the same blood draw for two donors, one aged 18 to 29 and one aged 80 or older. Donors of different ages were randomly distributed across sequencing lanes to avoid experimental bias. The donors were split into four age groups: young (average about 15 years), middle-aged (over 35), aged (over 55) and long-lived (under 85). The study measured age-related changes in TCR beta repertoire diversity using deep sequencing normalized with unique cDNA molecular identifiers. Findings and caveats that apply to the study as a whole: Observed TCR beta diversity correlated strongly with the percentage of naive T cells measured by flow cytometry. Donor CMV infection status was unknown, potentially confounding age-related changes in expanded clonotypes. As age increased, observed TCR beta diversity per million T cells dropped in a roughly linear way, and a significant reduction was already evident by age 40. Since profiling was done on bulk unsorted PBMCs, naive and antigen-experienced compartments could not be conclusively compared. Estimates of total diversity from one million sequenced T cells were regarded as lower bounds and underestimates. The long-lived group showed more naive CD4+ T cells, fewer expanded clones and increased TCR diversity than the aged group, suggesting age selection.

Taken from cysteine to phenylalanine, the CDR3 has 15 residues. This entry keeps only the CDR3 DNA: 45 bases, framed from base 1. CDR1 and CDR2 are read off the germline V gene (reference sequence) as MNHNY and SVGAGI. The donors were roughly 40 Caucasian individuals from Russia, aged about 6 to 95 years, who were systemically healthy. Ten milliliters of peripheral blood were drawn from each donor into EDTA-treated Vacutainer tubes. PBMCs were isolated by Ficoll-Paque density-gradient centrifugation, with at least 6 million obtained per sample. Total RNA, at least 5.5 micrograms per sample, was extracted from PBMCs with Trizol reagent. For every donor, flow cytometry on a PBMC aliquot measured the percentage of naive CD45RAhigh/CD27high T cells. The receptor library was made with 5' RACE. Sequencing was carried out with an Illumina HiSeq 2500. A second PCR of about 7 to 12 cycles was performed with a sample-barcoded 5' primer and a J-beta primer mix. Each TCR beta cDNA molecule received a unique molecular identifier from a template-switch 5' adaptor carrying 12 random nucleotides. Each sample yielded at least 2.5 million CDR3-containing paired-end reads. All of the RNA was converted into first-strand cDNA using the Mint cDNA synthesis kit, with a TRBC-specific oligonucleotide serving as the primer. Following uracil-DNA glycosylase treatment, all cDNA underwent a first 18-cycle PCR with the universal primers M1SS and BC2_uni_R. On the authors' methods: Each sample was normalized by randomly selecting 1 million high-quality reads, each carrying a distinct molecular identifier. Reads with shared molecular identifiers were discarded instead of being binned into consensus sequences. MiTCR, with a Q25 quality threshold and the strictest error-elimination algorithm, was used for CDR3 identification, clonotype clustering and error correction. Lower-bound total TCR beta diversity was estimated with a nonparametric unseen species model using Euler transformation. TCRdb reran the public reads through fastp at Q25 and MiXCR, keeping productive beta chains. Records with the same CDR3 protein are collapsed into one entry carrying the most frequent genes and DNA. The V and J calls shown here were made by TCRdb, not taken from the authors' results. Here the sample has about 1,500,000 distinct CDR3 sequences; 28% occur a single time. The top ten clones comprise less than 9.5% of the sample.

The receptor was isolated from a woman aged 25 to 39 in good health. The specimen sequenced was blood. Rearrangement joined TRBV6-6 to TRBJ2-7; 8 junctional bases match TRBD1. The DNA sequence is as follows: TGTGCCTGCAGCCCGGGGACAGGTAATCCCTACGAGCAGTACTTC. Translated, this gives CACSPGTGNPYEQYF.